This T cell receptor beta chain derives from a study of spatial heterogeneity in lung cancer. Via MiXCR, TCRdb re-called the 5' RACE reads, giving one row per CDR3 protein. The table has some 97,000 distinct CDR3 sequences, approximately 4% seen once. Noted time point: sample taken at primary tumor resection. The cohort: around 77 early-stage, untreated non-small cell lung cancer patients. From tumor, nontumor lung or frozen PBMC, whole RNA was taken unsorted for sequencing. As regards this clonotype: Its antigen is still unknown.

The CDR3 contains 13 residues. Germline V gene data show CDR1 as MGHRA and CDR2 as YSYEKL. V was cut by 5 bases and J by 12 bases, with 14 bases left in between. Whole-study results and caveats: Mutation counts in tumors were tracked by counts of expanded intratumoral alpha and beta TCRs.

This sample comprised lung tumor tissue, obtained at surgery. The TCR sequence derives from a male donor with early-stage non-small cell lung cancer. The chain employs TRBV4-1 and TRBJ2-6; no clear D. Written as DNA, the CDR3 is TGCGCCAGCAGCTGGCCGACGGTGACCGTCCTGACTTTC. Its protein is CASSWPTVTVLTF.